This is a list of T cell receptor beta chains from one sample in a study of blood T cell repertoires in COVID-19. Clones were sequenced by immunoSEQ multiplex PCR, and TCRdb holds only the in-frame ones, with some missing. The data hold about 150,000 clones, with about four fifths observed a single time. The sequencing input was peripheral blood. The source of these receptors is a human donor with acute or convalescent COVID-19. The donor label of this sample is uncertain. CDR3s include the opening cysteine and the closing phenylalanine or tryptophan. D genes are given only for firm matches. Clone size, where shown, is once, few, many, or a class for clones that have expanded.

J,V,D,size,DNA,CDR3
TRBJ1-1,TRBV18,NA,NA,TGTGCCAGCTCACCCTCCGAGGGGAGGACTGAAGCTTTCTTT,CASSPSEGRTEAFF
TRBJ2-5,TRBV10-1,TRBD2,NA,TGCGCCAGCAGAAAGCGGGGGGGCGGGACGGAGACCCAGTACTTC,CASRKRGGGTETQYF
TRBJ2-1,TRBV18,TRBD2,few,TGTGCCAGCGATAGCGGGGTCAGCTCCTACAATGAGCAGTTCTTC,CASDSGVSSYNEQFF
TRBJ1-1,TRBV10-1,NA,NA,TGCGCCAGCAGTCCCCATAGGCAGGGGAACACTGAAGCTTTCTTT,CASSPHRQGNTEAFF
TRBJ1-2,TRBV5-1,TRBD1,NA,TGCGCCAGCAGCTTGGACCCTCGGGGACAGGGGATCTATGGCTACACCTTC,CASSLDPRGQGIYGYTF
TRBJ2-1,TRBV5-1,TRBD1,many,TGCGCCAGCACCCCTTGGACAGGGTGGAATGAGCAGTTCTTC,CASTPWTGWNEQFF
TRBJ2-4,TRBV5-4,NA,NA,TGTGCCAGCAGCTTGGTGGCCGAGGGAAACATTCAGTACTTC,CASSLVAEGNIQYF
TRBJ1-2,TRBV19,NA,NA,TGTGCCAGTACGGGGGACCGGCCAGGCCACTATGGCTACACCTTC,CASTGDRPGHYGYTF
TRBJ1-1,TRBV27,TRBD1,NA,TGTGCCAGCAGTTTCAGGGGGCGCATGGGAACTGAAGCTTTCTTT,CASSFRGRMGTEAFF
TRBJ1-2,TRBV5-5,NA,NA,TGTGCCAGCAGCTTGGGATCTGCCGCGGGCTACACCTTC,CASSLGSAAGYTF
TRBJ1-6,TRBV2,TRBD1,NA,TGTGCCAGCAGCCAGACAGGGGGACTGAATTCACCCCTCCACTTT,CASSQTGGLNSPLHF
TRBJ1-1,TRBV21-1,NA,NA,TGTGCCAGCAGCAAAGGACGACAGCTGAACACTGAAGCTTTCTTT,CASSKGRQLNTEAFF
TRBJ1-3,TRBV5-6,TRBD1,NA,TGTGCCAGCAGCTTGGCCGGACAGGGAATGGCTGGAAACACCATATATTTT,CASSLAGQGMAGNTIYF
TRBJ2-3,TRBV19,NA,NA,TGTGCCAGTAGCGCCCTCTCGGGAGATACGCAGTATTTT,CASSALSGDTQYF